This T cell receptor beta chain came from a study of T cell repertoires in cytomegalovirus infection. Looking at the study overall: Matching HLA type, along with CMV infection, was indicated by public TCR beta signatures. Regarding the study as a whole: The ex vivo response was dominated by HLA-C-restricted CMV-specific TCR beta clonotypes. Summed frequency of public TCR beta families distinguished CMV carriers with the relevant HLA.

The CDR3 spans 11 residues. Germline loops: CDR1 MDHEN, CDR2 SYDVKM. Trimming took off 6 bases at V and 5 bases at J, with 8 bases between the two ends. The table lists this clonotype with a few counts. No antigen is known for it. Each CDR3 protein is one row after TCRdb ran MiXCR on the reads. The repertoire holds about 400,000 distinct CDR3 sequences, with 15% to 20% as singletons. The TCR originated in a human donor in good health (CMV status not recorded). Some clones in this sample may be carry-over from other donors' samples. The rearrangement joins TRBV28 to TRBJ2-7, with D perhaps TRBD1 (5 bases). The sequenced sample was PBMCs. In DNA, the CDR3 is TGTGCCAGCAGCCAGGGAAACGAGCAGTACTTC. Translating it yields CASSQGNEQYF.